The source of this T cell receptor (beta chain) is a study of blood T cell repertoires in COVID-19. Germline-derived CDR1 and CDR2 are SGHTA and FQGNSA. The V gene lost 5 bases and the J gene lost 1 base, with 14 bases spanning the gap. The CDR3 spans 15 residues. The data were produced by immunoSEQ multiplex PCR, yet TCRdb's version contains in-frame clones alone and is incomplete. The sample lists around 440,000 clones, about 87% occurring once. V is TRBV7-2 and J is TRBJ1-1; weak D call: TRBD1 (5 bases). This receptor was identified in a woman between 45 and 65 years old with COVID-19, enrolled during active disease. Sequencing used peripheral blood. CDR3 loop: CASSPSRATNTEAFF. The DNA of the CDR3 is TGTGCCAGCAGCCCGTCCAGGGCTACGAACACTGAAGCTTTCTTT.